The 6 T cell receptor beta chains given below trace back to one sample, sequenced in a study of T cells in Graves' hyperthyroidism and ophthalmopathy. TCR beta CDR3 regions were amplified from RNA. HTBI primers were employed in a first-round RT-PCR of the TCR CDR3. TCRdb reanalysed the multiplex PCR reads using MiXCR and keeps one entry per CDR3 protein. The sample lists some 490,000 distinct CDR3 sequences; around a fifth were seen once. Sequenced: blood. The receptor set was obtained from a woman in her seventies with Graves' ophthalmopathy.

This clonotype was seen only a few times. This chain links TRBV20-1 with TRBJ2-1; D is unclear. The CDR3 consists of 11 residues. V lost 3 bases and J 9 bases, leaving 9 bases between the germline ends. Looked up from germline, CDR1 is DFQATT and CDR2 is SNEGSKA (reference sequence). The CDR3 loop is CSASPDIEQFF. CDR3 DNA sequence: TGCAGTGCTAGTCCCGACATTGAGCAGTTCTTC.

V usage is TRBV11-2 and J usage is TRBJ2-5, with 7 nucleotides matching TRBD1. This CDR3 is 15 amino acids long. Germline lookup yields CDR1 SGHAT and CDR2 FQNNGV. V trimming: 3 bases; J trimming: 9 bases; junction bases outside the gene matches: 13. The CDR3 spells CASSLLGTAVRAQYF. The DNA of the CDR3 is TGTGCCAGCAGCTTGCTGGGGACAGCGGTCAGGGCCCAGTACTTC.

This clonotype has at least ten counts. Here the CDR3 DNA reads TGTGCCAGCAGTCAACATACGCCGGGACTAGCGGGGGATGAGCAGTTCTTC. Amino acids: CASSQHTPGLAGDEQFF. V is TRBV28 and J is TRBJ2-1; 14 bases match TRBD2. The length of the CDR3 is 17 residues. The V segment lost 5 bases and the J segment 8 bases; nucleotides outside the gene matches: 11. CDR1 MDHEN and CDR2 SYDVKM come from the germline V gene.

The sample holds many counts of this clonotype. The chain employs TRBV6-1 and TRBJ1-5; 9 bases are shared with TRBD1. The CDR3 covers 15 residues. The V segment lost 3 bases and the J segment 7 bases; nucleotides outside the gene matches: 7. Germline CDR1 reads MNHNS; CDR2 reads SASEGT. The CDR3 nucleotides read TGTGCCAGCAGTGAGGGAGACAGGGGGGAACAGCCCCAGCATTTT. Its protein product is CASSEGDRGEQPQHF.

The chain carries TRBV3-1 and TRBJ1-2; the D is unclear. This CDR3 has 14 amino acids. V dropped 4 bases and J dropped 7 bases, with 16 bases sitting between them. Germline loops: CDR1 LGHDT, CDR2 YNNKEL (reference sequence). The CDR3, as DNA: TGTGCCAGCAGCCCCGTGAGGGCGGAGGGTGGCTACACCTTC. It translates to CASSPVRAEGGYTF.

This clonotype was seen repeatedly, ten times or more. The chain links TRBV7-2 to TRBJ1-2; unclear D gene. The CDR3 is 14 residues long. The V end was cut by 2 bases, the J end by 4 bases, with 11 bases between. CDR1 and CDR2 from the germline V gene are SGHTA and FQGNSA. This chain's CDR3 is CASSLIVPTYGYTF. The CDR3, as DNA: TGTGCCAGCAGCTTAATTGTTCCCACCTATGGCTACACCTTC.